This T cell receptor beta chain was captured in a study of blood T cells in healthy people across ages. Study conclusions and caveats: Observed TCR beta diversity showed a strong correlation with the percentage of naive T cells as measured by flow cytometry.

With a J-beta primer mix and a sample-barcoded 5' primer, a second PCR ran roughly 6 to 11 cycles. TCRdb reanalysed the 5' RACE reads using MiXCR and keeps one entry per CDR3 protein. Counted here are about 640,000 distinct CDR3 sequences, around three fifths occurring once; the ten biggest clones make up 30% to 45%. Remarks on this clonotype: Its specificity is unknown.

Germline V gene lookup returns CDR1 SQVTM and CDR2 ANQGSEA. This CDR3 is 12 amino acids long. J gave up 5 bases and V 7 bases, and 7 bases lay outside the gene matches. This receptor was obtained from a man between 60 and 75 years old in good health. This chain uses TRBV29-1 with TRBJ2-7; 8 nucleotides match TRBD2. Material: blood. CDR3 in amino acids: CSAREGGDEQYF. As DNA, the CDR3 is TGCAGCGCCCGGGAGGGGGGGGACGAGCAGTACTTC.